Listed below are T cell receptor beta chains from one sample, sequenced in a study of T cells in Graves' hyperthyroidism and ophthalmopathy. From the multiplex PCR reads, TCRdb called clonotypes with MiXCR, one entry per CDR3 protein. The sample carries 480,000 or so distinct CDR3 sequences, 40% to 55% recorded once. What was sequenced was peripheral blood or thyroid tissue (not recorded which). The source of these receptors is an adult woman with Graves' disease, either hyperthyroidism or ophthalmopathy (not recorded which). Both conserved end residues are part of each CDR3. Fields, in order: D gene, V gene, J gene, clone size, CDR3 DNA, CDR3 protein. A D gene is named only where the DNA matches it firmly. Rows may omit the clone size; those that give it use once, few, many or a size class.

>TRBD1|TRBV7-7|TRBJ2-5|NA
TGTGCTAGCAGCTCAGGGGGCGGTCTACAAGAGACCCAGTACTTC
CASSSGGGLQETQYF
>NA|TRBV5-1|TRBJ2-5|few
TGCGCCAGCAGCTTGACTCCGGCCGGCACCCAGGCCGCAAGGGCGACCCAGTACTTC
CASSLTPAGTQAARATQYF
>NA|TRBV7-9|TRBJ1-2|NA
TGTGCCAGCACCCCCCTCGGGCAGGCTGGCTACACCTTC
CASTPLGQAGYTF
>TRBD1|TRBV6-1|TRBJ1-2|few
TGTGCCAGCAGTCCAAGGCCGGGCAGGGGGTATGGCTACACCTTC
CASSPRPGRGYGYTF
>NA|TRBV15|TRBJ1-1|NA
TGTGCCACCAGCAGAGTTATGGGCTTTGAAGCTTTCTTT
CATSRVMGFEAFF
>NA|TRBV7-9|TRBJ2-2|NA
TGTGCCAGCAGCTTAGAAGCGGCCACCGGGGAGCTGTTTTTT
CASSLEAATGELFF
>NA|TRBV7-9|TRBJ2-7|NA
TGTGCCAGCAGGGAAACACGGACCTACGAGCAGTACTTC
CASRETRTYEQYF
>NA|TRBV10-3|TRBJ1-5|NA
TGTGCCATCAGTGATGGCGCAAAGACCCAGCATTTT
CAISDGAKTQHF
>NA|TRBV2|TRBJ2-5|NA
TGTGCCAGCAATCGAGCGCTACTCCCCGGAACCCAGTACTTC
CASNRALLPGTQYF
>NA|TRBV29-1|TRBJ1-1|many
TGCAGCGTTTTGACGGCTGAAGCTTTCTTT
CSVLTAEAFF
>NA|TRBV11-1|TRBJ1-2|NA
TGTGCCAGCAGCCCCGACGGGGATTACACCTTC
CASSPDGDYTF
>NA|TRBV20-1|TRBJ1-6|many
TGCAGTGCTAGAGAGCTCCGATGGGGTCAGACACCCCTCCACTTT
CSARELRWGQTPLHF
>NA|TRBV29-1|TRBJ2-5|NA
TGCAGCGTTACCGTACCGGAGACCCAGTACTTC
CSVTVPETQYF
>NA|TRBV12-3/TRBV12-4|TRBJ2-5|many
TGTGCCAGCAGTTGGGACACCGAAGAGACCCAGTACTTC
CASSWDTEETQYF
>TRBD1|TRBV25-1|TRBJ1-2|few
TGTGCTAGAGGACAGGATGAATTCTATGGCTACACCTTC
CARGQDEFYGYTF
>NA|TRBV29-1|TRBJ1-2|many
TGCAGCGCCGGGAACTATGGCTACACCTTC
CSAGNYGYTF
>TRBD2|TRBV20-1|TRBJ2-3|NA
TGCAGTGCTAGAGTTATAACTAGCGGGACAGATACGCAGTATTTT
CSARVITSGTDTQYF
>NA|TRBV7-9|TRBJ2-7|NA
TGTGCCCGCAGCTTTCAGGGAACCTACGAGCAGTACTTC
CARSFQGTYEQYF
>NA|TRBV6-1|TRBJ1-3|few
TGTGCCAGCAGTCCCGGCCCGGGTCCTGGTGGGCGAAACACCATATATTTT
CASSPGPGPGGRNTIYF
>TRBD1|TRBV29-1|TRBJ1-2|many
TGCAGCGTCGCCGGGTCGGGACAGGATGGCTACACCTTC
CSVAGSGQDGYTF
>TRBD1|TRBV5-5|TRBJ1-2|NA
TGCGCCAGCAATTCGGGACAGACTAACTATGGCTACACCTTC
CASNSGQTNYGYTF
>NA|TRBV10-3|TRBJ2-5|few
TGTGCCAGCAGTGGGTTAGAGGAGACCCAGTACTTC
CASSGLEETQYF
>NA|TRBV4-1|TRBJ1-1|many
TGCGCCAGCAGCCAAGCTCCGGGCCCCAACACTGAAGCTTTCTTT
CASSQAPGPNTEAFF
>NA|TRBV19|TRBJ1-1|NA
TGTGCCAGTAGTATCCCCGGGAGAGGGAACACTGAAGCTTTCTTT
CASSIPGRGNTEAFF
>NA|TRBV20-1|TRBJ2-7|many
TGCAGTGCTAGTCCAAACTACGAGCAGTACTTC
CSASPNYEQYF
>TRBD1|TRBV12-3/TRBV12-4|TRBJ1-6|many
TGTGCCAGCAGTTTCGGACAGGTCGGTTCACCCCTCCACTTT
CASSFGQVGSPLHF
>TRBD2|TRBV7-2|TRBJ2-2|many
TGTGCCAGCAGAGTCGGGGCGGGAGAGGACACCGGGGAGCTGTTTTTT
CASRVGAGEDTGELFF
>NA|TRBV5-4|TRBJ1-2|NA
TGTGCCAGCAGCCCGGAGGGCAGGGGAGGCTATGGCTACACCTTC
CASSPEGRGGYGYTF
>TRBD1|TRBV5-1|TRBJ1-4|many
TGCGCCAGCAGCTCAGGGGGGCACCGAGAAAAACTGTTTTTT
CASSSGGHREKLFF
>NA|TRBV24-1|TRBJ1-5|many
TGTGCCACAAGTGACGGACAAGTTAGCAATCAGCCCCAGCATTTT
CATSDGQVSNQPQHF
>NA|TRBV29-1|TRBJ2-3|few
TGCAGCGTTGTTTTACGGGGGAGGAAAGATACGCAGTATTTT
CSVVLRGRKDTQYF